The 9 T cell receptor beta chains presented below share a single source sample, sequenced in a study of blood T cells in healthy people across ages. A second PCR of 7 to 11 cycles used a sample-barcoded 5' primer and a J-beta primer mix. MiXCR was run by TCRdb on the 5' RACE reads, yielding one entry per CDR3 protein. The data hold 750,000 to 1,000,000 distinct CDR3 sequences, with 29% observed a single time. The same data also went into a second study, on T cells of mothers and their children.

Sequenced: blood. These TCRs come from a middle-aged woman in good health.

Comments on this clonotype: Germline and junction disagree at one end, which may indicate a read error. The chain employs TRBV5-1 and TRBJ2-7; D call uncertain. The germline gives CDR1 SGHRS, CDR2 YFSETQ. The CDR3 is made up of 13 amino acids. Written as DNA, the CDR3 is TGCGCCAACAGCTTAACGTCAACCTACGAGCAGTACTTC. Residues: CANSLTSTYEQYF.

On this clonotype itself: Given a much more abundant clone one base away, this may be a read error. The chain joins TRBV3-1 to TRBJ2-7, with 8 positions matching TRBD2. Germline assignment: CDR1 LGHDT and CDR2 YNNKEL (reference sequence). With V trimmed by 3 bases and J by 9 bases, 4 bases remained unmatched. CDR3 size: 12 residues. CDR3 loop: CASSQLAGGQYF. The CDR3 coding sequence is TGTGCCAGCAGCCAGCTAGCGGGCGGGCAGTACTTC.

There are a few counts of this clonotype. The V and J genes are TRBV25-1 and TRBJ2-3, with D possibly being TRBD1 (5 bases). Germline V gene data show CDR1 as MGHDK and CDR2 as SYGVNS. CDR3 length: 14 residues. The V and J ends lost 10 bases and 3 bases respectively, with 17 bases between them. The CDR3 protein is CAISDSGMTDTQYF. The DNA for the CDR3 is TGTGCCATCTCAGACAGTGGGATGACAGATACGCAGTATTTT. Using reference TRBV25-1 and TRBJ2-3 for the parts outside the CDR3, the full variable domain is EADIYQTPRYLVIGTGKKITLECSQTMGHDKMYWYQQDPGMELHLIHYSYGVNSTEKGDLSSESTVSRIRTEHFPLTLESARPSHTSQYLCAISDSGMTDTQYFGPGTRLTVL.

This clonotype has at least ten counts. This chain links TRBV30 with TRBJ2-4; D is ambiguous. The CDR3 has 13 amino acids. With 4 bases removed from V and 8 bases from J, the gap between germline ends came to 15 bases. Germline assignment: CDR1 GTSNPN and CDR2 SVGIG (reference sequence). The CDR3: CAWIRHVMDIQYF. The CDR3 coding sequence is TGTGCCTGGATCCGACACGTGATGGACATTCAGTACTTC.

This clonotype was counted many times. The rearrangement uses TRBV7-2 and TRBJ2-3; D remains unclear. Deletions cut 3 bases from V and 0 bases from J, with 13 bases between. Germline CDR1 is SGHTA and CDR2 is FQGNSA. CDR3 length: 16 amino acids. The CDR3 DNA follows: TGTGCCAGCAGCTTTTGGAGACCCCCTAGCACAGATACGCAGTATTTT. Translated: CASSFWRPPSTDTQYF.

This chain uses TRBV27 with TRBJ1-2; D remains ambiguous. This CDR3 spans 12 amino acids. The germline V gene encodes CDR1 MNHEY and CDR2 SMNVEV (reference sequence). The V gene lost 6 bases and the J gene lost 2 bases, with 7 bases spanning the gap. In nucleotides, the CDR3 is TGTGCCAGCAGGGACCAAAACTATGGCTACACCTTC. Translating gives CASRDQNYGYTF.

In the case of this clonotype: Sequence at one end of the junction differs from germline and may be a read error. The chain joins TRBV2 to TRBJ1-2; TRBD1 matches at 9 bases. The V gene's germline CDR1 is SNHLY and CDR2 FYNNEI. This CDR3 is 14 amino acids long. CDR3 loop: CASREGTGFNGYTF. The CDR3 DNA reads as TGTGCCAGCAGGGAAGGGACAGGGTTCAATGGCTACACCTTC.

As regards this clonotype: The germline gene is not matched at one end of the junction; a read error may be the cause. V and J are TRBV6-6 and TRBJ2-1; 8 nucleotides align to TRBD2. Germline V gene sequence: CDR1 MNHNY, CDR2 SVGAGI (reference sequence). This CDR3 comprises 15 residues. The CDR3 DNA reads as TGTGCCAGCAGTTACGAGCGGGGGAAGGACAATGGGCAGTTCTTC. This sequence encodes CASSYERGKDNGQFF.

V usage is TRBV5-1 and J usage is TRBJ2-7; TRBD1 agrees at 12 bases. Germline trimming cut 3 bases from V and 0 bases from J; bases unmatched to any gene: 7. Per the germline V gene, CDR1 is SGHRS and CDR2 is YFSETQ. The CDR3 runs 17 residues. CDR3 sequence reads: CASSSGTGGSDSYEQYF. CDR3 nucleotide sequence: TGCGCCAGCAGCTCCGGGACAGGGGGCTCGGACTCCTACGAGCAGTACTTC.